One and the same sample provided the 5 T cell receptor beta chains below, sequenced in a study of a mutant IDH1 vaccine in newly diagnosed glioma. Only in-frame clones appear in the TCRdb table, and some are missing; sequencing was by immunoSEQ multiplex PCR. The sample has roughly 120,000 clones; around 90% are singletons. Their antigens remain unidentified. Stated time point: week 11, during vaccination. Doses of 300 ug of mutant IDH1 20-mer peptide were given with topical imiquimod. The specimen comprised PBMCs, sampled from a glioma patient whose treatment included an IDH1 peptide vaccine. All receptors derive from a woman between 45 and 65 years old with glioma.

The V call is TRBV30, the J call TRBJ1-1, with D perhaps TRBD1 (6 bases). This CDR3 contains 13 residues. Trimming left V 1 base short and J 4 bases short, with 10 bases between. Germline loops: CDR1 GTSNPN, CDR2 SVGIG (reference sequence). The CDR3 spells CAWSARGGTEAFF. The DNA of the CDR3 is TGTGCCTGGAGTGCCAGGGGAGGCACTGAAGCTTTCTTT.

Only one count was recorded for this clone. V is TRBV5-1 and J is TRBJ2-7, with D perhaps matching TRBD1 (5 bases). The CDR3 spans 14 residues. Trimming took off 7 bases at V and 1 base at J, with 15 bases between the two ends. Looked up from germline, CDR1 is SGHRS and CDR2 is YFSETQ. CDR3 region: CASQTGVPSYEQYF. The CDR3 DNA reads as TGCGCCAGCCAAACAGGCGTACCGTCCTACGAGCAGTACTTC.

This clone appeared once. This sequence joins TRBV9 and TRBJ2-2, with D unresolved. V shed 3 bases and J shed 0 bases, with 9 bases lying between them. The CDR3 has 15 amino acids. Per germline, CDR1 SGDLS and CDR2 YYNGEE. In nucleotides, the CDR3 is TGTGCCAGCAGCGCAGGAGACACGAACACCGGGGAGCTGTTTTTT. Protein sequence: CASSAGDTNTGELFF.

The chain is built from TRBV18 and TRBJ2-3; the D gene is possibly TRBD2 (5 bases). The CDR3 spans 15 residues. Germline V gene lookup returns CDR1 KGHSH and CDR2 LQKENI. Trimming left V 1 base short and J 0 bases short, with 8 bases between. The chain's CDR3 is CASSPRRTSTDTQYF. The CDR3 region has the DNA TGTGCCAGCTCACCACGGCGGACTAGCACAGATACGCAGTATTTT.

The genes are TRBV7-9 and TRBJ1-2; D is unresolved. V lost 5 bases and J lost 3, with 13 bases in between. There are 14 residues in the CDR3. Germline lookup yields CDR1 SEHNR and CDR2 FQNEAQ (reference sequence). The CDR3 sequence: CASSPIAGHYGYTF. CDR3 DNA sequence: TGTGCCAGCAGCCCCATCGCGGGCCACTATGGCTACACCTTC.